The clone carrying this TCR beta chain appeared once. It was with random hexamers that roughly 0.5 to 1 ug RNA was reverse transcribed. TCRdb ran MiXCR on the immunoSEQ multiplex PCR reads and lists one entry per CDR3 protein. The repertoire has 71,000 or so distinct CDR3 sequences, nearly 96% of them found once; the top ten carry roughly 0.11%. The entry originates in a study of CD8 T cells in Susac syndrome. The CDR3 contains 13 residues. V lost 6 bases to trimming and J lost 3 bases, with 8 bases between them. The germline CDR1 and CDR2 sequences are SEHNR and FQNEAQ (reference sequence). This sequence was found in a human donor with multiple sclerosis. The chain combines TRBV7-9 with TRBJ1-4; D call uncertain. Material: CD4+ T cells from PBMCs. This chain's CDR3 is CASSRHSNEKLFF. CDR3 nucleotide sequence: TGTGCCAGCAGTAGACACTCTAATGAAAAACTGTTTTTT.